The present TCR beta chain was sequenced within a study of cytomegalovirus exposure and HLA in healthy donors (dated by TCRdb to 2016 to 2017). With respect to the entire study: According to a later analysis, the 120 or so validation repertoires were produced on the same platform as the roughly 720 repertoires of the first cohort. The study aimed to test whether signatures of past pathogen exposure could be identified by cataloging public T cell receptors. The study combined high-throughput TCR immunosequencing, statistical association of individual TCRs with disease status, and machine learning to predict cytomegalovirus infection status. A separate validation cohort of roughly 130 different subjects was used in addition to the roughly 620-subject first cohort.

Library preparation used the immunoSEQ multiplex PCR assay. On the study's bioinformatics: A statistical classification framework was developed to diagnose cytomegalovirus status using the catalog of TCR beta chain sequences. The table comes from immuneACCESS by way of TCRdb, which keeps in-frame sequences with V and J called. Part of the clones is missing from these tables; in studies checked, under half for an unresolved V gene and the rest for unknown reasons. The V and J calls and clone size were taken over from that table, and D and trimming were inferred from the DNA. The sample table records 140,000 or so clones; about nine tenths of these occur just once. 0.6% to 0.8% of the sample rests with the top ten. Separate from the roughly 650-subject first cohort, the validation cohort of some 130 subjects was the group to which the donors belonged. Of note for this clone: The specificity of this receptor is unknown. No clone much larger than this one lies a single base away; base qualities are absent.

Study-level results and caveats: The authors suggested that the approach could potentially be generalized to other disease states and immunological phenotypes. Three of the identified cytomegalovirus-associated TCR beta chains were confirmed in vitro to be specific for cytomegalovirus antigens. The classifier was reported to diagnose cytomegalovirus status with high specificity and sensitivity in both the original cohort and the validation cohort. A later analysis had no HLA typing for the validation cohort, so co-occurrence there was scored across all 120 repertoires. Most TCR sequences were observed very rarely across donors, whereas some public TCRs were present in many individuals. In a later analysis, TCRs clustered in the first cohort were found to also tend to co-occur in the approximately 120 validation repertoires, with 94% of cluster scores above 0. The study listed 164 TCR beta chains as associated with cytomegalovirus.

Sequencing was done on a sample of PBMCs. The receptor was derived from a man younger than 30 in good health and CMV-seronegative.

This receptor carries the CDR3 CASSPRTGGTYEQYF. Here is the DNA: TGTGCCAGTAGTCCCCGGACAGGAGGAACCTACGAGCAGTACTTC. Recombination linked TRBV19 to TRBJ2-7; the junction holds 7 bases that match TRBD1. Via the germline V gene (reference sequence), CDR1 is LNHDA and CDR2 SQIVND. The V end gives up 5 bases and the J end 2 bases, leaving 9 bases in the junction not matched to a gene. The CDR3 holds 15 amino acids from the cysteine to the phenylalanine. CDR3 DNA only is kept here, 45 bases in frame from base 1.